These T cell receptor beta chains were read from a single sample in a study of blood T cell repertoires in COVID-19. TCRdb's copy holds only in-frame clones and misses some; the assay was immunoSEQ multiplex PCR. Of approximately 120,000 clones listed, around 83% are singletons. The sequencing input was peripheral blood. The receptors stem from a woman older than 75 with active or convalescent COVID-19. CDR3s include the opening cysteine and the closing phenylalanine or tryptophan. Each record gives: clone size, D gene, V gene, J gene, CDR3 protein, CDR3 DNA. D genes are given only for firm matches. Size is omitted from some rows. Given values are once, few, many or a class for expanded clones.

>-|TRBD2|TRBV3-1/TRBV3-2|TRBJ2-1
CASSHPGLAYNEQFF
TGTGCCAGCAGCCACCCGGGACTAGCTTACAATGAGCAGTTCTTC
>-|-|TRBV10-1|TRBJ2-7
CASSESKATYEQYF
TGCGCCAGCAGTGAGTCGAAAGCCACCTACGAGCAGTACTTC
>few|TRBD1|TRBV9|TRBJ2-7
CASSEGGQGAYEQYF
TGTGCCAGCAGCGAGGGGGGACAGGGTGCCTACGAGCAGTACTTC
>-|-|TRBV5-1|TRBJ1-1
CASSPMTVNTEAFF
TGCGCCAGCAGCCCCATGACAGTGAACACTGAAGCTTTCTTT
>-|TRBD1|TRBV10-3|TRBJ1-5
CASKNQGANQPQHF
TGTGCCAGCAAGAACCAGGGGGCAAATCAGCCCCAGCATTTT
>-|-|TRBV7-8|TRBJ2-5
CASSSPGSLQETQYF
TGTGCCAGCAGCTCCCCGGGTAGCCTCCAAGAGACCCAGTACTTC
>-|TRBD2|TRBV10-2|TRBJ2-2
CASSQASGRASGTGELFF
TGCGCCAGCAGCCAAGCTAGCGGGAGGGCCTCGGGCACCGGGGAGCTGTTTTTT
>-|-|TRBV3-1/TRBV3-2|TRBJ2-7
CASSPPGTFSSYEQYF
TGTGCCAGCAGCCCTCCGGGGACTTTCAGCTCCTACGAGCAGTACTTC
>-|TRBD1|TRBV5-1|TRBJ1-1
CASSYQDRGTEAFF
TGCGCCAGCAGCTACCAGGACAGGGGGACTGAAGCTTTCTTT
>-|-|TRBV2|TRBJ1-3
CASRAGIVPGNTIYF
TGTGCCAGCAGGGCAGGGATCGTTCCTGGAAACACCATATATTTT
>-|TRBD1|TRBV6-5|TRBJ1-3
CASKPDGQGANTIYF
TGTGCCAGCAAGCCAGATGGACAGGGGGCAAACACCATATATTTT
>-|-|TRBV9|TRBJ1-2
CASSVGEGEGYTF
TGTGCCAGCAGCGTAGGGGAGGGGGAAGGCTACACCTTC
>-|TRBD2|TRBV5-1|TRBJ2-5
CASSLLGLAGGPPGETQYF
TGCGCCAGCAGCTTGCTCGGACTAGCGGGAGGGCCTCCGGGGGAGACCCAGTACTTC
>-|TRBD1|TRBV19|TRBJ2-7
CASSIPSDRGSYEQYF
TGTGCCAGTAGTATCCCGTCGGACAGGGGAAGCTACGAGCAGTACTTC
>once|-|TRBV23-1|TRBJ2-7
CASSQEENRRPRGIDEQYF
TGCGCCAGCAGTCAAGAGGAGAACCGACGGCCCCGGGGAATAGACGAGCAGTACTTC
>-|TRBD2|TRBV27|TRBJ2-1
CASSQRLADTEQFF
TGTGCCAGCAGTCAAAGACTAGCGGACACTGAGCAGTTCTTC
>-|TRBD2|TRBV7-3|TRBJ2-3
CASSLQAGGLTDTQYF
TGTGCCAGCAGCTTACAAGCGGGAGGGCTTACAGATACGCAGTATTTT
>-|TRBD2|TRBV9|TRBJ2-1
CASSPGTNSYNEQFF
TGTGCCAGCAGCCCAGGGACTAACTCCTACAATGAGCAGTTCTTC
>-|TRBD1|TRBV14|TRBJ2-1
CASSQDRGPYNEQFF
TGTGCCAGCAGCCAGGACAGGGGGCCCTACAATGAGCAGTTCTTC
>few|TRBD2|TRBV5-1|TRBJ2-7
CASSFTTSGNRISYEQYF
TGCGCCAGCAGCTTTACGACTAGCGGGAACCGCATTTCCTACGAGCAGTACTTC
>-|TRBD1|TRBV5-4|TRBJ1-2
CASSTRQGGYGYTF
TGTGCCAGCAGCACTAGACAGGGTGGCTATGGCTACACCTTC
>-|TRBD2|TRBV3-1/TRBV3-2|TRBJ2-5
CASSQGASGSGETQYF
TGTGCCAGCAGCCAAGGGGCTAGCGGGAGTGGTGAGACCCAGTACTTC
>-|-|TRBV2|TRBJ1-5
CASNLRGEQPQHF
TGTGCCAGCAACCTACGGGGGGAGCAGCCCCAGCATTTT
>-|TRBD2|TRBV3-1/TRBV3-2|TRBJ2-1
CASSLLPGTSLGNEQFF
TGTGCCAGCAGCCTCCTTCCCGGGACTAGCCTTGGCAATGAGCAGTTCTTC
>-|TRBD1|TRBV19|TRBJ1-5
CASSMDGQGGNQPQHF
TGTGCCAGTAGTATGGATGGACAGGGGGGCAATCAGCCCCAGCATTTT
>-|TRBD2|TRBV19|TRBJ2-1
CASRHKRLAGDYNEQFF
TGTGCCAGTAGACACAAACGCCTAGCGGGAGACTACAATGAGCAGTTCTTC
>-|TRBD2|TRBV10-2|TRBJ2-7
CASSEQGLADEQYF
TGCGCCAGCAGTGAGCAGGGACTAGCGGACGAGCAGTACTTC
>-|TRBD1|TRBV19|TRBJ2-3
CASRRDRGPTDTQYF
TGTGCCAGTCGCCGGGACAGGGGACCCACAGATACGCAGTATTTT
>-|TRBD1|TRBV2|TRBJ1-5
CASTESGQGFGQPQHF
TGTGCCAGCACCGAGTCGGGACAGGGGTTCGGCCAGCCCCAGCATTTT
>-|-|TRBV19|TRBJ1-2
CASSPSQRYGYTF
TGTGCCAGTAGCCCCTCGCAGAGGTATGGCTACACCTTC
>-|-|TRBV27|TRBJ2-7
CASSFGAGKYEQYF
TGTGCCAGCAGTTTTGGGGCAGGGAAGTACGAGCAGTACTTC
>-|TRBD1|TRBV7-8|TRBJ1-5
CASSLGQGTGPQHF
TGTGCCAGCAGCTTAGGACAGGGGACGGGGCCCCAGCATTTT
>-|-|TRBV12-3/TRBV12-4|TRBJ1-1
CASSLSTNTEAFF
TGTGCCAGCAGTTTGAGCACGAACACTGAAGCTTTCTTT
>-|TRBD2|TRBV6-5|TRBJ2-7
CASKNRLAGGYEQYF
TGTGCCAGCAAAAACCGGCTAGCGGGGGGGTACGAGCAGTACTTC
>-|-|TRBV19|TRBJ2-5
CASSARDLQETQYF
TGTGCCAGTAGTGCGCGGGACCTACAAGAGACCCAGTACTTC
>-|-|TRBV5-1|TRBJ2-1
CASSAGRSGNEQFF
TGCGCCAGCAGCGCGGGACGGAGCGGCAATGAGCAGTTCTTC
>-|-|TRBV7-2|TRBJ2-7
CASSFLGAYEQYF
TGTGCCAGCAGCTTTTTGGGCGCCTACGAGCAGTACTTC
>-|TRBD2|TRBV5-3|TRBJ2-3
CASGRGLAADTQYF
TGTGCCAGCGGGCGGGGACTAGCGGCAGATACGCAGTATTTT
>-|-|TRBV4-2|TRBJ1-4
CASSQDHGEKLFF
TGTGCCAGCAGCCAAGATCACGGGGAAAAACTGTTTTTT
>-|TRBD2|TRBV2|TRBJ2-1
CATQSPLAGLAGLPGEQFF
TGTGCCACTCAGAGCCCCCTCGCCGGACTAGCGGGGCTCCCGGGTGAGCAGTTCTTC
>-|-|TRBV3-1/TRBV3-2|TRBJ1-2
CASRPTGTSNYGYTF
TGTGCCAGCAGACCTACCGGGACATCAAACTATGGCTACACCTTC
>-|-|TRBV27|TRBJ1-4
CASSHQGVNEKLFF
TGTGCCAGCAGTCACCAGGGTGTTAATGAAAAACTGTTTTTT
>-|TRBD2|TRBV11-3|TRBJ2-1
CASSFHRTSGSYEQFF
TGTGCCAGCAGCTTCCACAGGACTAGCGGGAGCTATGAGCAGTTCTTC
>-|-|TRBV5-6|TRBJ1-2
CASSFEGGYGYTF
TGTGCCAGCAGCTTTGAGGGCGGCTATGGCTACACCTTC
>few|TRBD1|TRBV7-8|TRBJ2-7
CASTEAPGQGYEQYF
TGTGCCAGCACCGAAGCACCGGGACAGGGCTACGAGCAGTACTTC
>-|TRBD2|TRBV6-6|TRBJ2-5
CASSYSTLAGEETQYF
TGTGCCAGCAGTTACTCGACACTAGCGGGAGAAGAGACCCAGTACTTC
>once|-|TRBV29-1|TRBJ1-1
CSVAGLYNTEAFF
TGCAGCGTGGCAGGGCTTTATAACACTGAAGCTTTCTTT
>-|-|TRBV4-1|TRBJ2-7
CASSQGRATYYYEQYF
TGCGCCAGCAGCCAAGGGAGGGCCACCTACTACTACGAGCAGTACTTC
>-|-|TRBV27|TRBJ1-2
CASSSLGGHYGYTF
TGTGCCAGCAGTTCGTTAGGGGGTCACTATGGCTACACCTTC